One sample yielded the 8 T cell receptor beta chains listed below, sequenced in a study of blood T cells in healthy people across ages. Together with a sample-barcoded 5' primer, a J-beta primer mix was included in a second PCR lasting about 7 to 11 cycles. Each CDR3 protein is one row after TCRdb ran MiXCR on the 5' RACE reads. Of 800,000 to 1,000,000 distinct CDR3 sequences listed, around 49% are singletons. Sequencing used blood. The receptors were sampled from a man under 40 in good health.

This clonotype was seen once. The chain couples TRBV7-9 to TRBJ1-2; tentatively, D is TRBD1 (5 bases). Trimming took 1 base from V and 13 from J, leaving 16 bases between them. This CDR3 comprises 13 residues. CDR1 and CDR2 from the germline V gene are SEHNR and FQNEAQ (reference sequence). This CDR3 is CASSLGVGADRTF. CDR3 bases: TGTGCCAGCAGCTTAGGAGTCGGGGCGGACCGCACCTTC.

There are a few counts of this clonotype. The chain has TRBV10-3 and TRBJ2-2, with 12 bases lining up with TRBD2. This CDR3 has 15 amino acids. V gave up 7 bases and J gave up 6 bases; unmatched junction bases: 6. The germline gives CDR1 ENHRY, CDR2 SYGVKD. The CDR3, as DNA: TGTGCCATCACTAGCGGGGGGGCCATTGCCGGGGAGCTGTTTTTT. Translating it yields CAITSGGAIAGELFF.

The J gene is TRBJ2-1, the V gene TRBV7-3; D is ambiguous. This CDR3 has 15 amino acids. In germline, CDR1 is SGHTA, CDR2 FQGTGA. The V end was cut by 5 bases, the J end by 3 bases, with 14 bases between. CDR3 protein: CASSQNTGLYNEQFF. DNA of the CDR3: TGTGCCAGCAGCCAAAATACGGGTCTCTACAATGAGCAGTTCTTC.

The gene calls are TRBV6-1 and TRBJ2-3; 9 positions match TRBD1. V dropped 3 bases and J dropped 4; count of bases not matched to a gene: 8. The CDR3 spans 16 residues. CDR1 is MNHNS, CDR2 SASEGT, per germline. The CDR3 nucleotides read TGTGCCAGCAGTGAGGCCGGGACAGGGCAATCAGATACGCAGTATTTT. It yields the protein CASSEAGTGQSDTQYF.

V is TRBV12-3 or TRBV12-4 and J is TRBJ2-7; 10 nucleotides agree with TRBD1. The CDR3 is 16 residues long. V trimming: 4 bases; J trimming: 3 bases; junction bases outside the gene matches: 9. The CDR3 protein is CASSYQTGGGFYEQYF. DNA of the CDR3: TGTGCCAGCAGTTATCAGACAGGGGGCGGATTCTACGAGCAGTACTTC.

Written as DNA, the CDR3 is TGTGCCAGCAGTCAAAGGGGGACAGCCAACACTGAAGCTTTCTTT. This sequence encodes CASSQRGTANTEAFF. This chain connects TRBV12-3 or TRBV12-4 to TRBJ1-1; 7 positions match TRBD1. Trimming at V came to 5 bases and at J to 2 bases, leaving 8 bases not matched to a gene. The CDR3 covers 15 residues.

V gene TRBV6-5 combines with J gene TRBJ1-5; 8 bases agree with TRBD1. V shed 6 bases and J 4 bases; nucleotides not matched to a gene: 11. This CDR3 contains 16 residues. Germline V lookup: CDR1 MNHEY, CDR2 SVGAGI. CDR3 residues: CASRRLGQGLNQPQHF. The CDR3 DNA reads TGTGCCAGCAGAAGACTTGGACAGGGACTTAATCAGCCCCAGCATTTT.

V is TRBV7-2 and J is TRBJ1-1, with 7 bases fitting TRBD1. Losses at the gene ends were 5 bases for V and 4 bases for J; bases not matched to a gene: 4. CDR3 length: 13 amino acids. Germline V gene data show CDR1 as SGHTA and CDR2 as FQGNSA. The DNA of the CDR3 is TGTGCCAGCAGCCCGCGACAGGGCACTGAAGCTTTCTTT. Its translation: CASSPRQGTEAFF.